The 21 T cell receptor beta chains below come from one sample, sequenced in a study of blood T cell repertoires in COVID-19. The protocol was immunoSEQ multiplex PCR, while the TCRdb copy is restricted to in-frame clones and leaves out a portion. The repertoire holds about 350,000 clones, about 90% seen once, with roughly 1% in the top ten. Material for sequencing was PBMCs or T cells enriched from blood (not recorded which). These receptors were collected from a woman in her twenties or thirties who had recovered from COVID-19.

The chain recombines TRBV11-2 with TRBJ2-1; D uncertain. CDR1 and CDR2 (germline): SGHAT, FQNNGV. The CDR3 loop spans 13 amino acids. V was pared by 1 base and J by 5 bases, with 6 bases between. CDR3 loop: CASSLVTNNEQFF. The CDR3 DNA reads as TGTGCCAGCAGCTTAGTCACAAACAATGAGCAGTTCTTC.

In DNA form, the CDR3 reads TGTGCCAGCAGCTTCCCGTTCCGCTCTGGAAACACCATATATTTT. This sequence encodes CASSFPFRSGNTIYF. This rearrangement joins TRBV6-6 to TRBJ1-3; D unresolved. Per germline, CDR1 MNHNY and CDR2 SVGAGI (reference sequence). Trimming left V 6 bases short and J 0 bases short, with 12 bases between. This CDR3 spans 15 amino acids.

The chain's CDR3 is CASSPTNRGTEAFF. The CDR3 DNA follows: TGTGCCAGCTCACCAACGAACAGGGGAACTGAAGCTTTCTTT. The chain carries TRBV18 and TRBJ1-1; 7 bases are a match to TRBD1. The trim removed 2 bases at V and 5 bases at J, leaving 5 bases unmatched. Germline values: CDR1 KGHSH, CDR2 LQKENI. The length of the CDR3 is 14 residues.

The chain joins TRBV7-2 to TRBJ2-1; 8 positions match TRBD2. J lost 3 bases, V lost 5 bases, and 9 bases had no gene match. CDR3 size: 16 residues. The germline CDR1 and CDR2 sequences are SGHTA and FQGNSA. The CDR3, as DNA: TGTGCCAGCAGCCCTTCGGGGGCGGGGGGCTACAATGAGCAGTTCTTC. This sequence encodes CASSPSGAGGYNEQFF. The full variable domain, completed using reference TRBV7-2 and TRBJ2-1, is GAGVSQSPSNKVTEKGKDVELRCDPISGHTALYWYRQSLGQGLEFLIYFQGNSAPDKSGLPSDRFSAERTGGSVSTLTIQRTQQEDSAVYLCASSPSGAGGYNEQFFGPGTRLTVL.

The chain recombines TRBV5-8 with TRBJ2-7; 9 bases agree with TRBD2. The CDR3 is 14 amino acids. Germline V lookup: CDR1 SGHTS, CDR2 YDEGEE. V shed 4 bases and J 5 bases; nucleotides not matched to a gene: 7. The CDR3 nucleotides are TGTGCCAGCAGCCCGGGGGCGGGGGGGAACGAGCAGTACTTC. This translates into CASSPGAGGNEQYF.

This clone was counted between two and nine times. J is TRBJ2-2 and V is TRBV7-9, with 9 bases that match TRBD1. After removal of 5 bases from V and 5 bases from J, the junction contained 6 bases not matched to a gene. CDR1 and CDR2 (germline): SEHNR, FQNEAQ (reference sequence). The CDR3 extends over 15 amino acids. CDR3 residues: CASSPLGQGTGELFF. CDR3 coding DNA: TGTGCCAGCAGCCCACTGGGACAGGGAACCGGGGAGCTGTTTTTT.

This chain connects TRBV30 to TRBJ1-1; TRBD1 agrees at 7 bases. V shed 0 bases, J shed 7 bases, and the junction held 14 bases outside the gene matches. Germline values: CDR1 GTSNPN, CDR2 SVGIG (reference sequence). The CDR3 is made up of 16 amino acids. CDR3 sequence reads: CAWSVKGAPQVGEAFF. CDR3 in DNA: TGTGCCTGGAGTGTAAAGGGGGCCCCTCAGGTGGGTGAAGCTTTCTTT.

The chain links TRBV13 to TRBJ1-2, with TRBD1 matching over 7 bases. The CDR3 runs to 15 residues. The V segment lost 1 base and the J segment 5 bases; nucleotides outside the gene matches: 7. CDR1 PRHDT and CDR2 FYEKMQ come from the germline V gene (reference sequence). The CDR3 nucleotides are TGTGCCAGCAGCTTAGTTGGACAGGAGAGGTATGGCTACACCTTC. Translated, it gives CASSLVGQERYGYTF.

The rearrangement joins TRBV19 to TRBJ1-4, with TRBD1 matching over 9 bases. Germline V CDR1 and CDR2: LNHDA, SQIVND (reference sequence). The V and J ends lost 6 bases and 6 bases, in that order; junction bases with no gene match: 8. The CDR3 totals 15 residues. In DNA, the CDR3 is TGTGCCAGTAGCACCACAGGGGGCGCTTATGAAAAACTGTTTTTT. Its protein is CASSTTGGAYEKLFF.

The V call is TRBV7-9, the J call TRBJ1-3, with no clear D. The length of the CDR3 is 16 residues. Germline assignment: CDR1 SEHNR and CDR2 FQNEAQ (reference sequence). V lost 1 base and J lost 4, with 14 bases in between. CDR3 sequence (DNA): TGTGCCAGCAGCTTAGGGCACAGCAAACTGGGAAACACCATATATTTT. This translates into CASSLGHSKLGNTIYF. Complete variable domain (other parts from reference TRBV7-9 and TRBJ1-3): DTGVSQNPRHKITKRGQNVTFRCDPISEHNRLYWYRQTLGQGPEFLTYFQNEAQLEKSRLLSDRFSAERPKGSFSTLEIQRTEQGDSAMYLCASSLGHSKLGNTIYFGEGSWLTVV.

The chain carries TRBV28 and TRBJ1-5; 8 bases are shared with TRBD1. V lost 0 bases and J lost 4; bases outside the gene matches: 11. The CDR3 is 18 amino acids. Germline loops: CDR1 MDHEN, CDR2 SYDVKM. CDR3 in DNA: TGTGCCAGCAGTTTATGGCACAGGGGGGCGGAACGTAATCAGCCCCAGCATTTT. It codes for CASSLWHRGAERNQPQHF.

The gene calls are TRBV27 and TRBJ2-7, with D possibly TRBD2 on 7 matching bases. CDR3 length equals 15 residues. From germline, CDR1 is MNHEY and CDR2 SMNVEV (reference sequence). V shed 2 bases and J shed 4 bases, with 15 bases lying between them. CDR3 loop: CASSLSGRGGYEQYF. In DNA form, the CDR3 reads TGTGCCAGCAGTTTAAGTGGCAGGGGAGGGTACGAGCAGTACTTC.

The chain employs TRBV7-8 and TRBJ1-1, with D unclear. CDR3 length equals 14 residues. Per the germline V gene, CDR1 is SGHVS and CDR2 is FQNEAQ. V was pared by 3 bases and J by 5 bases, with 13 bases between. DNA for the CDR3: TGTGCCAGCAGCTTGGGCCTCGGTCGGACTGAAGCTTTCTTT. Protein: CASSLGLGRTEAFF.

This chain uses TRBV5-4 with TRBJ1-1; no clear D. Deletions cut 1 base from V and 0 bases from J, with 10 bases between. CDR1 and CDR2 from the germline V gene are SGHNT and YYREEE (reference sequence). The CDR3 has 15 residues. Written as DNA, the CDR3 is TGTGCCAGCAGCTTGACAGAGACCCTGAACACTGAAGCTTTCTTT. Its protein product is CASSLTETLNTEAFF.

A single count supports this clone. This chain connects TRBV12-3 or TRBV12-4 to TRBJ2-3; 7 bases align to TRBD1. V trimming: 7 bases; J trimming: 5 bases; junction bases outside the gene matches: 6. The CDR3 covers 13 residues. As DNA, the CDR3 is TGTGCCAGCACCCAACCAGGGGGAGATACGCAGTATTTT. Its protein is CASTQPGGDTQYF.

This clone was picked up a small number of times. The V and J genes are TRBV30 and TRBJ1-2; 11 nucleotides agree with TRBD1. There are 12 residues in the CDR3. V gave up 1 base and J gave up 8 bases; unmatched junction bases: 0. Germline V CDR1 and CDR2: GTSNPN, SVGIG (reference sequence). The CDR3 spells CAWSGTGGGYTF. The CDR3 region has the DNA TGTGCCTGGAGTGGGACAGGGGGCGGCTACACCTTC.

The rearrangement uses TRBV13 and TRBJ1-5; 10 nucleotides align to TRBD1. The CDR3 runs 16 residues. Germline V gene data show CDR1 as PRHDT and CDR2 as FYEKMQ (reference sequence). V shed 5 bases and J 5 bases; nucleotides not matched to a gene: 9. For the CDR3, the DNA is TGTGCCAGCAGCGCGGACAGGGGGATGAGGGATCAGCCCCAGCATTTT. Translating gives CASSADRGMRDQPQHF.

The rearrangement joins TRBV2 to TRBJ1-4, with TRBD1 identical over 8 bases. J lost 8 bases, V lost 10 bases, and 15 bases had no gene match. Germline-derived CDR1 and CDR2 are SNHLY and FYNNEI. CDR3 length equals 15 residues. The CDR3 bases are TGTGCCACGAGGACAGGGAGCCAAAGCAAAGAAAAACTGTTTTTT. This encodes CATRTGSQSKEKLFF.

This chain links TRBV11-2 with TRBJ2-7; perhaps TRBD2 as D (5 bases). The V end lost 8 bases, the J end lost 3 bases, and 11 bases lay between the germline ends. Germline loops: CDR1 SGHAT, CDR2 FQNNGV. This CDR3 is 12 amino acids long. CDR3 sequence (DNA): TGTGCCAGCGGACTCGACCACTACGAGCAGTACTTC. Protein sequence: CASGLDHYEQYF.

There are a few counts of this clone. The chain carries TRBV6-2 or TRBV6-3 and TRBJ1-1; 11 bases align to TRBD1. This CDR3 is 18 amino acids long. V dropped 2 bases and J dropped 0; count of bases not matched to a gene: 8. CDR1 and CDR2 from the germline V gene are MNHEY and SVGEGT. CDR3 bases: TGTGCCAGCAGTTACCCTACCTGGACAGGGGGCATGAACACTGAAGCTTTCTTT. Residues: CASSYPTWTGGMNTEAFF.

V is TRBV11-2 and J is TRBJ1-3; unclear D gene. CDR3 length: 15 residues. V was pared by 5 bases and J by 0 bases, with 11 bases between. In germline, CDR1 is SGHAT, CDR2 FQNNGV. In DNA form, the CDR3 reads TGTGCCAGCAGCCCTGGCAGGATCTCTGGAAACACCATATATTTT. Its protein product is CASSPGRISGNTIYF.